This TCR beta chain is from a study of CD8+ T cells in alopecia areata. Of note for this clone: Its specificity is not known.

Treatment given: oral pan-JAK inhibitor, 5-10 mg twice daily. Samples from alopecia areata patients were lesional scalp punch biopsies and peripheral blood. Cell sorting on a FACSAria was used to separate CD4+ and CD8+ T cells from the PBMCs. The study's findings and limits: More clonal than normal scalp was lesional scalp, particularly alopecia totalis/universalis. Administration of tofacitinib significantly diminished scalp clonality and expanded CD8+ clones within the top 100.

Reverse transcribed after extraction, RNA yielded cDNA as the sequencing template. Sequencing was performed with immunoSEQ multiplex PCR; in TCRdb, only in-frame clones are kept and a portion is missing. The data contain about 190,000 clones, around three fifths of them singletons. The material was CD4+ T cells sorted from blood, obtained at approximately week 50, from a patient treated with tofacitinib. The receptor's source is a human donor with alopecia areata.

The CDR3 protein is CASSKNRGNEQYF. The DNA of the CDR3 is TGTGCCAGCAGTAAAAACAGGGGAAACGAGCAGTACTTC. The rearrangement uses TRBV2 and TRBJ2-7, with 7 nucleotides matching TRBD1. The CDR3 has 13 residues. Losses at the gene ends were 5 bases for V and 5 bases for J; bases not matched to a gene: 6. CDR1 SNHLY and CDR2 FYNNEI come from the germline V gene. Looking up the rest from reference TRBV2 and TRBJ2-7 gives the full variable domain: EPEVTQTPSHQVTQMGQEVILRCVPISNHLYFYWYRQILGQKVEFLVSFYNNEISEKSEIFDDQFSVERPDGSNFTLKIRSTKLEDSAMYFCASSKNRGNEQYFGPGTRLTVT.